The clone carrying this T cell receptor beta chain occurred once. Being one base from a much bigger clone, this may be a read error. Cells sorted as Tregs were CD4+, CD25+ and CD127-/low. CDR3 length equals 20 residues. Germline V gives CDR1 MGHRA, CDR2 YSYEKL. Deletions cut 0 bases from V and 6 bases from J, with 29 bases between. TCRdb reanalysed the 5' RACE reads using MiXCR and keeps one entry per CDR3 protein. The profile covers over 25,000 distinct CDR3 sequences, with roughly 27% appearing a single time and approximately 2.1% taken by the ten largest. Sequences were obtained from tumor-infiltrating Tregs sorted from the breast tumor. V and J are TRBV4-1 and TRBJ1-2; no firm D call. This sequence was found in a female donor with breast cancer. The CDR3 coding sequence is TGCGCCAGCAGCCAAGACCCCCTCGGCGATGAGGTCGCTTCAATCAATGGCTACACCTTC. It encodes CASSQDPLGDEVASINGYTF.